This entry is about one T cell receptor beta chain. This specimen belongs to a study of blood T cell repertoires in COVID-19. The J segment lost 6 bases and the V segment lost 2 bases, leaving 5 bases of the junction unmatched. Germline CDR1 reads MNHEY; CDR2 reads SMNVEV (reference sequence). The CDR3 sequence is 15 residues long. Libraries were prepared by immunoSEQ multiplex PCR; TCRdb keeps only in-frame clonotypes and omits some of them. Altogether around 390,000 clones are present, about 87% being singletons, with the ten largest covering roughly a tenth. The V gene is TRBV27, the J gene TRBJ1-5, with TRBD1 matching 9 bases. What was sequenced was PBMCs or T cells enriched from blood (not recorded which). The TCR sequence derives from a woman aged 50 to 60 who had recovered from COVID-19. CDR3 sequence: CASSLTGTGFQPQHF. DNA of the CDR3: TGTGCCAGCAGTTTAACCGGGACAGGGTTTCAGCCCCAGCATTTT.